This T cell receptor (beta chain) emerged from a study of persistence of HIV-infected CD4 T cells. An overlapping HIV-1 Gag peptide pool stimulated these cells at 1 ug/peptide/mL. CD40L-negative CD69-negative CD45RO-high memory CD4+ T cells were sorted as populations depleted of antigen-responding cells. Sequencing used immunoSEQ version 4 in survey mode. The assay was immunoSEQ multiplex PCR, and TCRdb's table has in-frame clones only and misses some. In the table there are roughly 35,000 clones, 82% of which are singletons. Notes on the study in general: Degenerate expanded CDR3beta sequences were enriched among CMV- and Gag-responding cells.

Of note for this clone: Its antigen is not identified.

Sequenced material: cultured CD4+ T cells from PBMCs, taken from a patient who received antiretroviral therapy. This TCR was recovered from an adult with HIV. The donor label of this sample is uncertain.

The CDR3: CASSKVSGTPLGEQYV. CDR3 nucleotides: TGTGCCAGCAGCAAAGTATCCGGAACTCCTTTAGGGGAGCAGTACGTC. This chain joins TRBV21-1 and TRBJ2-7. TRBV21-1 is a pseudogene locus. The CDR3 is 16 residues long.